This entry lists 5 T cell receptor beta chains sequenced from one sample in a study of cytomegalovirus exposure and HLA in healthy donors. Both 60 Vbeta primers and 13 Jbeta primers went into the PCR. TCRdb keeps only in-frame clones here, not all; method: immunoSEQ multiplex PCR. Of 25,000 to 40,000 clones listed, 65% are singletons. The specimen sequenced was PBMCs. These receptors were taken from a man aged 45-60 years in good health and CMV-seropositive.

Only a few counts were recorded for this clone. The V gene is TRBV5-1, the J gene TRBJ2-3; possible D gene TRBD1, 5 bases. The V and J ends lost 0 bases and 9 bases respectively, with 8 bases between them. Germline assignment: CDR1 SGHRS and CDR2 YFSETQ. CDR3 length: 12 amino acids. The CDR3 spells CASSLDRHTQYF. The CDR3 nucleotides read TGCGCCAGCAGCTTGGACAGGCACACGCAGTATTTT.

The DNA of the CDR3 is TGTGCCAGCAGTGGAATAGCCGGGGAGCTGTTTTTT. It is translated as CASSGIAGELFF. The chain is built from TRBV2 and TRBJ2-2; D not certain. Germline CDR1 SNHLY, CDR2 FYNNEI. The CDR3 has 12 amino acids. V lost 4 bases and J lost 6, with 6 bases in between.

The chain links TRBV27 to TRBJ2-7; 13 nucleotides match TRBD2. The V gene's germline CDR1 is MNHEY and CDR2 SMNVEV (reference sequence). The CDR3 loop spans 15 amino acids. The junction had 10 bases not matched to a gene; V was cut back by 9 bases and J by 5 bases. As DNA, the CDR3 is TGTGCCAGTTGGACTAGCGGGAGCCCAAGAGACGAGCAGTACTTC. As protein: CASWTSGSPRDEQYF.

The chain combines TRBV5-1 with TRBJ2-1; D is possibly TRBD1 (6 bases). Germline CDR1 is SGHRS and CDR2 is YFSETQ. Trimming took off 5 bases at V and 1 base at J, with 10 bases between the two ends. The CDR3 runs 14 residues. The CDR3 spells CASSLDRSYNEQFF. The CDR3 DNA follows: TGCGCCAGCAGTCTGGACAGATCCTACAATGAGCAGTTCTTC. The full variable domain, its missing parts supplied by reference TRBV5-1 and TRBJ2-1, is KAGVTQTPRYLIKTRGQQVTLSCSPISGHRSVSWYQQTPGQGLQFLFEYFSETQRNKGNFPGRFSGRQFSNSRSEMNVSTLELGDSALYLCASSLDRSYNEQFFGPGTRLTVL.

J is TRBJ2-5 and V is TRBV4-2, with D possibly matching TRBD2 (6 bases). Looked up from germline, CDR1 is LGHNA and CDR2 is YNFKEQ. The CDR3 totals 15 residues. V shed 4 bases and J shed 1 base, with 13 bases lying between them. This CDR3 is CASSPGGTLQETQYF. Here the CDR3 DNA reads TGTGCCAGCAGCCCAGGAGGGACTCTCCAAGAGACCCAGTACTTC.